One and the same sample provided the 28 T cell receptor beta chains below, sequenced in a study of blood T cell repertoires in COVID-19. Assay used: immunoSEQ multiplex PCR; TCRdb lists only in-frame clones, some missing. Among about 270,000 clones listed, roughly 90% were seen once. The sample taken for sequencing was PBMCs or T cells enriched from blood (not recorded which). The origin of the receptors is a woman between 55 and 75 years old who had recovered from COVID-19.

The CDR3 sequence: CASREDISDTQYF. CDR3 sequence (DNA): TGCGCCAGCAGAGAGGACATATCTGATACGCAGTATTTT. This chain joins TRBV5-1 and TRBJ2-3; TRBD1 might be the D (5 bases). Trimming removed 5 bases from V and 6 bases from J, with 13 bases in between. This CDR3 comprises 13 residues. The V gene's germline CDR1 is SGHRS and CDR2 YFSETQ. Filled out from reference TRBV5-1 and TRBJ2-3, the complete variable domain reads KAGVTQTPRYLIKTRGQQVTLSCSPISGHRSVSWYQQTPGQGLQFLFEYFSETQRNKGNFPGRFSGRQFSNSRSEMNVSTLELGDSALYLCASREDISDTQYFGPGTRLTVL.

The rearrangement joins TRBV4-1 to TRBJ1-5, with a weak D call TRBD1 (5 bases). V shed 3 bases and J shed 2 bases, with 14 bases lying between them. CDR3 length: 16 residues. The germline V gene has CDR1 MGHRA and CDR2 YSYEKL. CDR3: CASSHQMVGGNQPQHF. The CDR3 coding sequence is TGCGCCAGCAGCCACCAGATGGTAGGGGGCAATCAGCCCCAGCATTTT.

J is TRBJ1-3 and V is TRBV30, with 9 bases lining up with TRBD1. Germline V gene lookup returns CDR1 GTSNPN and CDR2 SVGIG (reference sequence). The CDR3 covers 16 residues. V shed 3 bases, J shed 2 bases, and the junction held 8 bases outside the gene matches. CDR3 region: CAWSSLGTGPGNTIYF. The DNA of the CDR3 is TGTGCCTGGAGCTCCCTCGGGACAGGGCCTGGAAACACCATATATTTT.

This sequence joins TRBV5-1 and TRBJ2-3, with a tentative D call TRBD2 (6 bases). The CDR3 is 15 residues long. From germline, CDR1 is SGHRS and CDR2 YFSETQ. Trimming pared 0 bases from V and 2 bases from J, leaving 10 bases between. The CDR3 bases are TGCGCCAGCAGCTTGGGAAGCGGGCACACAGATACGCAGTATTTT. It translates to CASSLGSGHTDTQYF.

In its sample, this clone was seen once. The chain recombines TRBV6-2 or TRBV6-3 with TRBJ1-1, with D maybe TRBD1 (5 bases). The CDR3 loop spans 14 amino acids. CDR1 and CDR2 (germline): MNHEY, SVGEGT. Trimming took off 5 bases at V and 0 bases at J, with 10 bases between the two ends. This chain's CDR3 is CASSEGLLNTEAFF. In nucleotides, the CDR3 is TGTGCCAGCAGTGAGGGACTTCTGAACACTGAAGCTTTCTTT.

In this sample, this clone turned up once. The gene calls are TRBV29-1 and TRBJ2-7, with 7 nucleotides matching TRBD1. Germline V CDR1 and CDR2: SQVTM, ANQGSEA. J lost 4 bases, V lost 4 bases, and 16 bases had no gene match. The CDR3 has 16 amino acids. CDR3 bases: TGCAGCGTTGCGGCCGTTAGGGGGCTAGGGGGATACGAGCAGTACTTC. It codes for CSVAAVRGLGGYEQYF.

Here the CDR3 DNA reads TGTGCCAGCCGGAGCGGGTTCTACGAGCAGTACTTC. Translation: CASRSGFYEQYF. This chain joins TRBV7-9 and TRBJ2-7, with D maybe TRBD2 (6 bases). Germline CDR1 is SEHNR and CDR2 is FQNEAQ (reference sequence). V was pared by 8 bases and J by 3 bases, with 11 bases between. This CDR3 has 12 residues. The full variable domain, rest sourced from reference TRBV7-9 and TRBJ2-7, is DTGVSQNPRHKITKRGQNVTFRCDPISEHNRLYWYRQTLGQGPEFLTYFQNEAQLEKSRLLSDRFSAERPKGSFSTLEIQRTEQGDSAMYLCASRSGFYEQYFGPGTRLTVT.

The rearrangement links TRBV5-1 to TRBJ2-1, with D perhaps TRBD1 (6 bases). The CDR3 contains 14 residues. The germline V gene has CDR1 SGHRS and CDR2 YFSETQ. V lost 0 bases, J lost 8 bases, and 12 bases lay in between. Here the CDR3 reads CASSLVQGEDEQFF. The CDR3 DNA is TGCGCCAGCAGCTTGGTACAGGGTGAGGATGAGCAGTTCTTC. The full variable domain, with the rest looked up from reference TRBV5-1 and TRBJ2-1, is KAGVTQTPRYLIKTRGQQVTLSCSPISGHRSVSWYQQTPGQGLQFLFEYFSETQRNKGNFPGRFSGRQFSNSRSEMNVSTLELGDSALYLCASSLVQGEDEQFFGPGTRLTVL.

This clone was recorded only once. This chain links TRBV23-1 with TRBJ1-5, with a weak D call TRBD1 (5 bases). TRBV23-1 falls under the ORF class, with uncertain function. V lost 4 bases and J lost 0, with 13 bases in between. CDR3 size: 16 residues. Here the CDR3 reads CASSPRDVYSNQPQHF. Here the CDR3 DNA reads TGCGCCAGCAGTCCGCGGGACGTATATAGCAATCAGCCCCAGCATTTT.

This chain links TRBV6-1 with TRBJ2-1; 9 positions agree with TRBD1. The length of the CDR3 is 16 residues. Germline V gene lookup returns CDR1 MNHNS and CDR2 SASEGT. The V segment lost 3 bases and the J segment 3 bases; nucleotides outside the gene matches: 6. The chain's CDR3 is CASSDPTGGNYNEQFF. CDR3 in DNA: TGTGCCAGCAGTGACCCGACAGGGGGGAACTACAATGAGCAGTTCTTC.

With regard to this clone: Other DNA sequences from this sample encode an identical CDR3 as well. The chain combines TRBV11-2 with TRBJ2-1; 11 nucleotides match TRBD2. Germline CDR1 SGHAT, CDR2 FQNNGV. V shed 2 bases and J 5 bases; nucleotides not matched to a gene: 2. There are 15 residues in the CDR3. CDR3 sequence (DNA): TGTGCCAGCAGCTTACGGGGACTAGCGGACAATGAGCAGTTCTTC. Its protein is CASSLRGLADNEQFF.

This clone has only a few counts. This rearrangement joins TRBV7-2 to TRBJ1-3, with a weak D call TRBD1 (6 bases). Per the germline V gene, CDR1 is SGHTA and CDR2 is FQGNSA. Trimming shortened V by 5 bases and J by 4 bases, and 15 bases separated the two germline ends. This CDR3 spans 15 amino acids. This chain's CDR3 is CASSVQGGSGNTIYF. The DNA for the CDR3 is TGTGCCAGCAGCGTACAGGGTGGCTCGGGAAACACCATATATTTT.

The chain has TRBV11-1 and TRBJ1-2; TRBD1 matches at 9 bases. V was pared by 5 bases and J by 6 bases, with 1 base of the junction left unmatched. CDR1 and CDR2 from the germline V gene are SGHAT and FQDESV (reference sequence). This CDR3 has 12 residues. CDR3 loop: CASSRTGDGYTF. The CDR3 coding sequence is TGTGCCAGCAGCCGGACAGGGGATGGCTACACCTTC.

The rearrangement joins TRBV10-1 to TRBJ2-1; the D is unclear. Per the germline V gene, CDR1 is WNHNN and CDR2 is SYGVQD (reference sequence). This CDR3 is 13 amino acids long. V lost 0 bases to trimming and J lost 8 bases, with 8 bases between them. CDR3 DNA: TGCGCCAGCAGTGAGTCGTGGCCTGATGAGCAGTTCTTC. It encodes CASSESWPDEQFF.

The chain couples TRBV19 to TRBJ2-1, with TRBD2 identical over 13 bases. Germline CDR1 LNHDA, CDR2 SQIVND (reference sequence). The V and J ends lost 3 bases and 12 bases, in that order; junction bases with no gene match: 14. The CDR3 has 17 residues. The CDR3 sequence: CASSISPGLAGTGGQFF. Written as DNA, the CDR3 is TGTGCCAGTAGTATTTCGCCGGGACTAGCGGGGACAGGGGGGCAGTTCTTC.

V usage is TRBV11-1 and J usage is TRBJ1-1; D is ambiguous. Trimming removed 2 bases from V and 5 bases from J, with 12 bases in between. This CDR3 is 14 amino acids long. CDR1 is SGHAT, CDR2 FQDESV, per germline (reference sequence). CDR3 sequence: CASSLTGRETEAFF. The CDR3 nucleotides read TGTGCCAGCAGCTTAACGGGTCGAGAAACTGAAGCTTTCTTT.

This chain connects TRBV7-9 to TRBJ1-2; D call uncertain. There are 12 residues in the CDR3. V lost 5 bases, J lost 8 bases, and 12 bases lay in between. Germline V lookup: CDR1 SEHNR, CDR2 FQNEAQ (reference sequence). CDR3 protein: CASSPGSEGYTF. CDR3 in DNA: TGTGCCAGCAGCCCGGGGTCGGAAGGCTACACCTTC. The full variable domain, in which reference TRBV7-9 and TRBJ1-2 provide the parts outside the CDR3, is DTGVSQNPRHKITKRGQNVTFRCDPISEHNRLYWYRQTLGQGPEFLTYFQNEAQLEKSRLLSDRFSAERPKGSFSTLEIQRTEQGDSAMYLCASSPGSEGYTFGSGTRLTVV.

This clone came up once. This rearrangement joins TRBV28 to TRBJ1-2; D is uncertain. CDR3 length: 12 residues. V lost 5 bases to trimming and J lost 6 bases, with 10 bases between them. Germline lookup yields CDR1 MDHEN and CDR2 SYDVKM. In nucleotides, the CDR3 is TGTGCCAGCAGTAACCCCGGGAATGGCTACACCTTC. Protein sequence: CASSNPGNGYTF.

The chain has TRBV10-3 and TRBJ1-2; maybe TRBD1 (5 bases). V lost 0 bases to trimming and J lost 3 bases, with 11 bases between them. CDR1 is ENHRY, CDR2 SYGVKD, per germline. The CDR3 runs to 15 residues. This CDR3 reads CAISESAGGDYGYTF. CDR3 nucleotide sequence: TGTGCCATCAGTGAGTCTGCAGGAGGGGACTATGGCTACACCTTC.

This sequence joins TRBV28 and TRBJ2-7, with 8 bases identical to TRBD1. CDR3 length: 13 residues. Per germline, CDR1 MDHEN and CDR2 SYDVKM. Losses at the gene ends were 5 bases for V and 2 bases for J; bases not matched to a gene: 2. DNA of the CDR3: TGTGCCAGCAGTCGACAGGGGACCTACGAGCAGTACTTC. Protein product: CASSRQGTYEQYF.

This chain links TRBV4-1 with TRBJ1-5; 7 nucleotides line up with TRBD1. The germline V gene has CDR1 MGHRA and CDR2 YSYEKL. This CDR3 is built from 18 residues. J gave up 2 bases and V 2 bases, and 12 bases lay outside the gene matches. Written as DNA, the CDR3 is TGCGCCAGCAGCCAAAAGGCAGGACAGGTGGCCGGCAATCAGCCCCAGCATTTT. As protein: CASSQKAGQVAGNQPQHF.

The rearrangement joins TRBV2 to TRBJ1-5; 8 nucleotides align to TRBD1. The CDR3 has 15 residues. CDR1 and CDR2 (germline): SNHLY, FYNNEI. Unmatched junction bases numbered 7, after V lost 6 bases and J lost 3 bases. The CDR3 is CASSDDRGTNQPQHF. CDR3 in DNA: TGTGCCAGCAGCGACGACAGGGGAACCAATCAGCCCCAGCATTTT.

V usage is TRBV7-9 and J usage is TRBJ1-2, with 8 positions matching TRBD1. Unmatched junction bases numbered 3, after V lost 5 bases and J lost 1 base. This CDR3 has 14 amino acids. The germline V gene encodes CDR1 SEHNR and CDR2 FQNEAQ (reference sequence). CDR3 sequence reads: CASSRTGFNYGYTF. The CDR3 DNA sequence: TGTGCCAGCAGCCGGACAGGGTTTAACTATGGCTACACCTTC.

The chain employs TRBV30 and TRBJ1-4; 11 bases line up with TRBD1. CDR1 is GTSNPN, CDR2 SVGIG, per germline (reference sequence). V shed 7 bases, J shed 6 bases, and the junction held 1 base outside the gene matches. This CDR3 is built from 12 residues. The CDR3 spells CALDRGHEKLFF. DNA of the CDR3: TGTGCCTTGGACAGGGGGCATGAAAAACTGTTTTTT.

This clone was recorded only once. V usage is TRBV5-5 and J usage is TRBJ1-5; tentative D call: TRBD1 (6 bases). The CDR3 has 17 amino acids. V was pared by 1 base and J by 1 base, with 15 bases between. CDR1 and CDR2 from the germline V gene are SGHKS and YYEKEE (reference sequence). The CDR3 DNA reads as TGTGCCAGCAGCTTGACGGGACACCCCTTAAGCAATCAGCCCCAGCATTTT. Translated: CASSLTGHPLSNQPQHF.

V and J are TRBV6-5 and TRBJ2-7, with 10 bases matching TRBD1. Germline trimming cut 6 bases from V and 3 bases from J; bases unmatched to any gene: 8. The germline V gene has CDR1 MNHEY and CDR2 SVGAGI. The length of the CDR3 is 15 residues. The CDR3 here is CASSPTGTGVYEQYF. In nucleotides, the CDR3 is TGTGCCAGCAGCCCGACCGGGACAGGGGTCTACGAGCAGTACTTC.

The chain has TRBV2 and TRBJ1-2; no reliable D call. With 4 bases removed from V and 3 bases from J, the gap between germline ends came to 12 bases. The length of the CDR3 is 14 residues. The germline gives CDR1 SNHLY, CDR2 FYNNEI. CDR3: CASSGAAGDYGYTF. The CDR3 DNA follows: TGTGCCAGCAGTGGGGCCGCCGGCGACTATGGCTACACCTTC.

This chain uses TRBV5-6 with TRBJ1-4; D might be TRBD1 (5 bases). Trimming cost V 3 bases and J 5 bases, with 17 bases left between them. The germline CDR1 and CDR2 sequences are SGHDT and YYEEEE. The CDR3 contains 16 residues. Here the CDR3 DNA reads TGTGCCAGCAGCTCACCGTCGACAGCCTGGAATGAAAAACTGTTTTTT. This encodes CASSSPSTAWNEKLFF. Based on the CDR3 plus reference TRBV5-6 and TRBJ1-4, the full variable domain is DAGVTQSPTHLIKTRGQQVTLRCSPKSGHDTVSWYQQALGQGPQFIFQYYEEEERQRGNFPDRFSGHQFPNYSSELNVNALLLGDSALYLCASSSPSTAWNEKLFFGSGTQLSVL.